A selection of T cell receptor beta chains follows, all from one sample in a study of OX40 agonist ivuxolimab in advanced cancers. The method was immunoSEQ multiplex PCR; TCRdb's version includes in-frame clones alone and lacks a portion of them. The sample contains tens of thousands of clones, approximately 90% of which appear only once. The sample consisted of CD4+ or CD8+ T cells sorted from blood, taken in a trial of the OX40 agonist ivuxolimab. The receptors were gathered from an adult with an advanced solid tumor such as melanoma, head and neck, liver or kidney cancer. Each CDR3 is given with its conserved first and last residue. A D gene is named only where the DNA matches it firmly. Part of the rows lack a size; the others show once, few, many or a class for expanded clones.

j_call v_call d_call clone_size cdr3_nt cdr3_aa
TRBJ2-7 TRBV15 TRBD1 . TGTGCCACCAGCAGACTCTACGGGACAGGGAGGAACTACGAGCAGTACTTC CATSRLYGTGRNYEQYF
TRBJ1-2 TRBV15 TRBD1 . TGTGCCACCAGCACAGCCGTCCCGGGACAGGGGGTTGGCTACACCTTC CATSTAVPGQGVGYTF
TRBJ1-2 TRBV28 TRBD1 . TGTGCCAGCACGGACAGGGGCGATGGCTACACCTTC CASTDRGDGYTF
TRBJ2-7 TRBV11-3 . few TGTGCCAGCTCGGCGGGGACGGGCTACGAGCAGTACTTC CASSAGTGYEQYF
TRBJ2-7 TRBV7-3 TRBD1 . TGTGCCAGCAGCTCGGGACAGGGGACCTCCTACGAGCAGTACTTC CASSSGQGTSYEQYF
TRBJ1-5 TRBV27 . . TGTGCCAGCAGTTCGTACGTACAGGCGGGCAATCAGCCCCAGCATTTT CASSSYVQAGNQPQHF
TRBJ1-3 TRBV25-1 . . TGTGCCAGCAGTGATGGAGGACCTGGAAACACCATATATTTT CASSDGGPGNTIYF
TRBJ1-2 TRBV5-4 . . TGTGCCAGCAGCTTCACGGGGGTGGCCTATGGCTACACCTTC CASSFTGVAYGYTF
TRBJ1-1 TRBV5-1 . . TGCGCCAGCAGGGGGCAGTTGAACACTGAAGCTTTCTTT CASRGQLNTEAFF
TRBJ2-2 TRBV18 . . TGTGCCAGCTCATCCGGGACGGTGAACACCGGGGAGCTGTTTTTT CASSSGTVNTGELFF
TRBJ1-2 TRBV30 . . TGTGCCTGGAGTGTACAAGGGTTCCATGGCTACACCTTC CAWSVQGFHGYTF
TRBJ2-5 TRBV6-1 TRBD2 . TGTGCCAGCAGTGGACTAGCGGGGGTCTTTTGGGAGACCCAGTACTTC CASSGLAGVFWETQYF
TRBJ1-6 TRBV27 TRBD1 . TGTGCCAGCAGTACTGGACAGGGGAGAGGATCACCCCTCCACTTT CASSTGQGRGSPLHF
TRBJ2-3 TRBV6-1 . . TGTGCCAGCAGTGAAAGTACAGGGGGGGGGTTAACAGATACGCAGTATTTT CASSESTGGGLTDTQYF
TRBJ2-5 TRBV11-3 . . TGTGCCAGCAGCTCACAGGGAACGGAGACCCAGTACTTC CASSSQGTETQYF
TRBJ1-2 TRBV18 TRBD1 . TGTGCCAGCTCGCCGGGACAGCAAAACTATGGCTACACCTTC CASSPGQQNYGYTF
TRBJ1-1 TRBV5-1 TRBD1 once TGCGCCAGCAGCTTGGCCGGGACAGGGGACACTGAAGCTTTCTTT CASSLAGTGDTEAFF
TRBJ2-1 TRBV19 TRBD1 . TGTGCCAGTAGGATTACTCTGACAGGGGACAATGAGCAGTTCTTC CASRITLTGDNEQFF
TRBJ2-1 TRBV6-1 TRBD2 few TGTGCCAGCAGTCGGACTAGCGGGTATTACAATGAGCAGTTCTTC CASSRTSGYYNEQFF
TRBJ2-5 TRBV7-9 TRBD1 once TGTGCCAGCAGCCCCATAGGACAGGGGGCGAAGACCCAGTACTTC CASSPIGQGAKTQYF
TRBJ2-1 TRBV30 . . TGTGCCTGGAGTCTGGATGAGCAGTTCTTC CAWSLDEQFF
TRBJ1-4 TRBV5-5 . . TGTGCCAGCAGCTTGAGTCAAAGTAGTGAAAAACTGTTTTTT CASSLSQSSEKLFF
TRBJ2-1 TRBV27 . . TGTGCCAGCAGTACCAGACTAGTTCGGGACAATGAGCAGTTCTTC CASSTRLVRDNEQFF
TRBJ2-7 TRBV29-1 . . TGCAGCGTTGAGATGCAGTCCTACGAGCAGTACTTC CSVEMQSYEQYF
TRBJ2-3 TRBV29-1 TRBD2 . TGCAGCGTCCTACTAGCGGAAGAAAGCACAGATACGCAGTATTTT CSVLLAEESTDTQYF
TRBJ1-6 TRBV11-2 . . TGTGCCAGCAGCTTCCTTCCCGCCGAAAATTCACCCCTCCACTTT CASSFLPAENSPLHF
TRBJ1-1 TRBV13 . . TGTGCCAGCAGCGCTAGGGGACGAGGGAACACTGAAGCTTTCTTT CASSARGRGNTEAFF
TRBJ2-7 TRBV5-1 . . TGCGCCAGCAGCTTGGGGGGAGGTTCCTACGAGCAGTACTTC CASSLGGGSYEQYF
TRBJ1-2 TRBV7-8 . . TGTGCCAGCAGCGTGCAGCCGGTGGCCAGTGGCTACACCTTC CASSVQPVASGYTF
TRBJ2-3 TRBV5-6 TRBD2 . TGTGCCAGCAGCTCCACCTGGGTAGCGGGATCCACAGATACGCAGTATTTT CASSSTWVAGSTDTQYF
TRBJ2-7 TRBV5-1 . once TGCGCCAGCAGGGAGCAAGCCTACGAGCAGTACTTC CASREQAYEQYF
TRBJ1-1 TRBV7-9 . . TGTGCCAGCAGCTTAGTCACAGGGAACACTGAAGCTTTCTTT CASSLVTGNTEAFF
TRBJ2-7 TRBV4-1 TRBD1 . TGCGCCAGCAGCCAAGGCCGGACAGGGGTTGGGGCCGAGCAGTACTTC CASSQGRTGVGAEQYF
TRBJ1-1 TRBV19 TRBD1 . TGTGCCAGCGACAGGGGGCGGGAAGCTTTCTTT CASDRGREAFF
TRBJ2-7 TRBV6-1 TRBD2 . TGTGCCAGCAGGCGGGAGGTAGCGGGAGCCTACGAGCAGTACTTC CASRREVAGAYEQYF
TRBJ1-2 TRBV18 . . TGTGCCAGCTCACCAGTCGGATTCGGAGGGGATGGCTACACCTTC CASSPVGFGGDGYTF
TRBJ2-7 TRBV10-3 . . TGTGCCATCAGTGACCGGAACCCCTACGAGCAGTACTTC CAISDRNPYEQYF
TRBJ2-5 TRBV18 . . TGTGCCAGCTCACCACCATCGGGGTCCCGAGAGACCCAGTACTTC CASSPPSGSRETQYF
TRBJ1-1 TRBV29-1 . . TGCAGCGTTGCAATCAGGGAGGGTTCTGAAGCTTTCTTT CSVAIREGSEAFF
TRBJ2-7 TRBV5-1 . . TGCGCCAGCAGCCTTGGGACGTCCCCCTACGAGCAGTACTTC CASSLGTSPYEQYF
TRBJ1-6 TRBV9 . few TGTGCCAGCAGCGTAGCCGGGACTCCAAATTCACCCCTCCACTTT CASSVAGTPNSPLHF
TRBJ2-5 TRBV7-8 . . TGTGCCAGCAGCTTAGCGTTAGGGAAAGAGACCCAGTACTTC CASSLALGKETQYF
TRBJ1-6 TRBV5-1 . . TGCGCCAGCAGCCTCTCCGAGGAGGCACCCCTCCACTTT CASSLSEEAPLHF
TRBJ2-7 TRBV10-3 . . TGTGCCATCAGTGAGTCGTACGGGAGCTCCTACGAGCAGTACTTC CAISESYGSSYEQYF
TRBJ1-5 TRBV5-1 . . TGCGCCAGCAGCTTGGAGGGTGGGGGAAATCAGCCCCAGCATTTT CASSLEGGGNQPQHF
TRBJ1-2 TRBV10-3 TRBD1 . TGTGCCATCAGTGCCACAGGGGGGGAGTATGGCTACACCTTC CAISATGGEYGYTF
TRBJ1-2 TRBV18 TRBD1 . TGTGCCAGCTCACCACCTTTTACCCGGACAGGCGAACAAAGGGAGTATGGCTACACCTTC CASSPPFTRTGEQREYGYTF
TRBJ2-1 TRBV5-4 TRBD2 . TGTGCCAGCAGCTTGGGCCACCAGCGGGGGGGGATCGGAGAGCAGTTCTTC CASSLGHQRGGIGEQFF
TRBJ1-1 TRBV7-9 . . TGTGCCAGCAGCCCGGGGCGGGGGAGCACTGAAGCTTTCTTT CASSPGRGSTEAFF
TRBJ2-3 TRBV11-3 . once TGTGCCAGCAGTTCTGCCGCAGATACGCAGTATTTT CASSSAADTQYF
TRBJ2-1 TRBV29-1 TRBD2 . TGCAGCGTTGCTAGCGGGAGGTACAATGAGCAGTTCTTC CSVASGRYNEQFF
TRBJ2-5 TRBV28 . few TGTGCCAGCAGTTTCCCTAGCTTAGAGACCCAGTACTTC CASSFPSLETQYF